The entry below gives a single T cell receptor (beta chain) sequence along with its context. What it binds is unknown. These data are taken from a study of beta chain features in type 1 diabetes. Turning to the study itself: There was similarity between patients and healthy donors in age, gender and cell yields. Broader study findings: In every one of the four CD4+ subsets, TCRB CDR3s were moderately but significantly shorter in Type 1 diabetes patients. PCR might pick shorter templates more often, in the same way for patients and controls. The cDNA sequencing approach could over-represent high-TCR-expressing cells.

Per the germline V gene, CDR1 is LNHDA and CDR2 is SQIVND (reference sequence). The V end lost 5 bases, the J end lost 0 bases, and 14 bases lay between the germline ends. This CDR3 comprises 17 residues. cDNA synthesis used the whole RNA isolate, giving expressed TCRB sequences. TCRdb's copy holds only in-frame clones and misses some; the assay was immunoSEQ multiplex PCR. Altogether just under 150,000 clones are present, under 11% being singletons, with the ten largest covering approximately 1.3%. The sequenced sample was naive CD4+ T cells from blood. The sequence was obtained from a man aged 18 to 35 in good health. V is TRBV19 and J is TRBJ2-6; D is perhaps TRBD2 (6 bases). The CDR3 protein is CASSSWRGTSGANVLTF. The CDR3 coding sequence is TGTGCCAGTAGTTCGTGGAGGGGAACCTCTGGGGCCAACGTCCTGACTTTC.